A single T cell receptor (beta chain) is shown here with its context. The target antigen is unknown. The data stem from a study of beta chain features in type 1 diabetes. About the study: Healthy donors resembled patients in age, gender and cell yields. Study-level results: Type 1 diabetes patients had TCRB CDR3s that were shorter (moderately but significantly so) in all four CD4+ subsets.

Germline CDR1 and CDR2: SGHRS and YFSETQ. The ends lost 3 bases at V and 2 bases at J; junction bases unmatched: 6. The CDR3 is 15 amino acids. Every bit of the isolated RNA underwent reverse transcription, so sequencing read expressed TCRB transcripts. Sequencing was performed with immunoSEQ multiplex PCR; in TCRdb, only in-frame clones are kept and a portion is missing. The sample carries a few hundred thousand clones, approximately 13% recorded once. Donors contributed one heparinised blood draw apiece, averaging around 120 mL. By way of CD45RO/CCR7/CD25/CD127/CD95/CD27, the CD4+ regulatory, stem cell-like memory, central memory and naive cells were sorted. Each sorted population was over 95% pure.

Sequencing used naive CD4+ T cells from blood. The chain joins TRBV5-1 to TRBJ2-3, with 7 bases fitting TRBD1. The TCR sequence derives from a woman aged 18-30 years with type 1 diabetes. CDR3 protein: CASSWRQGSTDTQYF. CDR3 coding DNA: TGCGCCAGCAGCTGGAGACAGGGATCCACAGATACGCAGTATTTT.